One sample yielded the 32 T cell receptor beta chains listed below, sequenced in a study of identical twins. TCRdb used MiXCR to reprocess the 5' RACE reads, holding one entry per CDR3 protein. This sample has under 800,000 distinct CDR3 sequences; approximately 21% occur once, and the top ten carry approximately 4.3%. This same sample was also part of a study on T cells expressing NK-cell markers.

The sequencing input was PBMCs. These TCRs come from a woman aged 18-29 years in good health.

This chain joins TRBV10-3 and TRBJ2-3; D uncertain. V was cut by 3 bases and J by 5 bases, with 15 bases left in between. Germline lookup yields CDR1 ENHRY and CDR2 SYGVKD. The CDR3 runs to 15 residues. CDR3 in DNA: TGTGCCATCAGTGAAAGACCCCTCTTTCAAGATACGCAGTATTTT. Translated, it gives CAISERPLFQDTQYF.

This clonotype has only a few counts. V gene TRBV5-1 combines with J gene TRBJ2-5; 9 positions agree with TRBD1. Germline CDR1 reads SGHRS; CDR2 reads YFSETQ. Trimming cost V 4 bases and J 7 bases; bases outside gene matches: 5. This CDR3 spans 13 amino acids. This CDR3 reads CASSPGQGTTQYF. CDR3 bases: TGCGCCAGCAGCCCGGGACAGGGTACGACCCAGTACTTC.

The chain carries TRBV7-7 and TRBJ2-1; 7 nucleotides agree with TRBD1. CDR1 and CDR2 from the germline V gene are SSHAT and FNYEAQ (reference sequence). The CDR3 has 15 amino acids. J lost 6 bases, V lost 5 bases, and 10 bases had no gene match. The CDR3 nucleotides read TGTGCCAGCAGCCCGTGGGGACAGTTCCGCAATGAGCAGTTCTTC. This codes for CASSPWGQFRNEQFF.

This clonotype was seen a few times. The rearrangement links TRBV12-3 or TRBV12-4 to TRBJ2-2; TRBD2 agrees at 7 bases. The V and J ends lost 4 bases and 6 bases, in that order; junction bases with no gene match: 5. The CDR3 consists of 14 residues. The CDR3 sequence: CASSSGLDAGELFF. CDR3 nucleotide sequence: TGTGCCAGCAGTTCAGGACTAGACGCCGGGGAGCTGTTTTTT.

The chain combines TRBV10-3 with TRBJ2-7; TRBD2 agrees at 7 bases. Looked up from germline, CDR1 is ENHRY and CDR2 is SYGVKD. This CDR3 is built from 14 residues. V dropped 2 bases and J dropped 7; count of bases not matched to a gene: 8. CDR3 nucleotides: TGTGCCATCAGTGAGCCCGGGGGACTACCGGAGCAGTACTTC. Residues: CAISEPGGLPEQYF.

The chain couples TRBV5-4 to TRBJ2-5; TRBD1 matches 10 bases. Trimming cost V 3 bases and J 5 bases; bases outside gene matches: 7. Germline V gives CDR1 SGHNT, CDR2 YYREEE (reference sequence). The length of the CDR3 is 15 residues. This CDR3 is CASSWVTGGSETQYF. In DNA form, the CDR3 reads TGTGCCAGCAGCTGGGTGACAGGGGGCTCGGAGACCCAGTACTTC.

This clonotype was seen more than once but under ten times. This rearrangement joins TRBV3-1 to TRBJ2-4; weak D call: TRBD2 (5 bases). Germline lookup yields CDR1 LGHDT and CDR2 YNNKEL (reference sequence). The CDR3 length is 12 residues. Trimming pared 0 bases from V and 9 bases from J, leaving 6 bases between. CDR3 loop: CASSQEAAIQYF. CDR3 DNA sequence: TGTGCCAGCAGCCAAGAAGCGGCCATTCAGTACTTC.

In its sample, this clonotype was seen a few times. The rearrangement links TRBV4-2 to TRBJ2-3, with 9 bases fitting TRBD2. Trimming cost V 1 base and J 8 bases; bases outside gene matches: 13. The germline V gene has CDR1 LGHNA and CDR2 YNFKEQ. This CDR3 is 17 amino acids long. CDR3 amino acids: CASSQARAGGPMGTQYF. CDR3 in DNA: TGTGCCAGCAGCCAAGCGCGAGCGGGGGGTCCGATGGGTACGCAGTATTTT.

This clonotype was found many times. The chain joins TRBV12-3 or TRBV12-4 to TRBJ2-3; D gene ambiguous. The CDR3 has 11 residues. Trimming shortened V by 6 bases and J by 2 bases, and 3 bases separated the two germline ends. The CDR3 is CASRNTDTQYF. The CDR3 coding sequence is TGTGCCAGCAGGAACACAGATACGCAGTATTTT.

DNA for the CDR3: TGCAGTGCACGACTAGCGGGAGGGGATGAGCAGTTCTTC. Its translation: CSARLAGGDEQFF. The gene calls are TRBV20-1 and TRBJ2-1; 14 nucleotides line up with TRBD2. The CDR3 sequence is 13 residues long. CDR1 and CDR2 (germline): DFQATT, SNEGSKA (reference sequence). V lost 6 bases, J lost 8 bases, and 3 bases stayed unmatched.

The rearrangement joins TRBV20-1 to TRBJ1-2; no definite D call. Germline V gives CDR1 DFQATT, CDR2 SNEGSKA (reference sequence). The CDR3 contains 11 residues. V lost 3 bases and J lost 3, with 5 bases in between. The CDR3 spells CSARMHYGYTF. Here the CDR3 DNA reads TGCAGTGCTAGGATGCACTATGGCTACACCTTC.

In this sample, this clonotype turned up a few times. The rearrangement joins TRBV15 to TRBJ1-1; no reliable D call. V was clipped by 6 bases and J by 1 base, with 6 bases between them. Germline V gene sequence: CDR1 LNHNV, CDR2 YYDKDF (reference sequence). This CDR3 comprises 12 residues. CDR3 amino acids: CATSMENTEAFF. DNA of the CDR3: TGTGCCACCAGTATGGAGAACACTGAAGCTTTCTTT.

The V and J genes are TRBV20-1 and TRBJ2-1, with D perhaps matching TRBD2 (6 bases). Trimming cost V 0 bases and J 7 bases, with 16 bases left between them. This CDR3 is 15 amino acids long. The germline CDR1 and CDR2 sequences are DFQATT and SNEGSKA (reference sequence). DNA for the CDR3: TGCAGTGCTAGAGATGTGGAGGGGTGGAGGAATGAGCAGTTCTTC. Translating gives CSARDVEGWRNEQFF.

V and J are TRBV20-1 and TRBJ2-1; 9 bases map to TRBD2. Looked up from germline, CDR1 is DFQATT and CDR2 is SNEGSKA (reference sequence). This CDR3 contains 18 residues. The ends lost 3 bases at V and 6 bases at J; junction bases unmatched: 18. The CDR3 spells CSARTRMGAGGLFNEQFF. CDR3 in DNA: TGCAGTGCTAGGACCCGGATGGGAGCGGGGGGACTATTCAATGAGCAGTTCTTC.

The V and J genes are TRBV7-9 and TRBJ1-2; possibly TRBD1 for D (6 bases). Trimming took off 4 bases at V and 8 bases at J, with 14 bases between the two ends. Per germline, CDR1 SEHNR and CDR2 FQNEAQ (reference sequence). The CDR3 length is 13 residues. The CDR3 here is CASSSVGGEGYTF. CDR3 nucleotide sequence: TGTGCCAGCAGCTCAGTGGGGGGCGAGGGCTACACCTTC.

This clonotype was counted between two and nine times. V and J are TRBV4-3 and TRBJ1-2; D is ambiguous. Germline V lookup: CDR1 LGHNA, CDR2 YSLEER. The CDR3 is 17 residues long. V lost 4 bases and J lost 4, with 22 bases in between. The CDR3 loop reads CASSPPPQGAGVYGYTF. The CDR3 region has the DNA TGCGCCAGCAGCCCGCCCCCCCAAGGAGCCGGAGTCTATGGCTACACCTTC.

The CDR3 DNA reads as TGCAGTGCTAGAGCTCGATCTAGCGGGAAACGGGAGCTGTTTTTT. Its translation: CSARARSSGKRELFF. The chain links TRBV20-1 to TRBJ2-2; 9 bases are shared with TRBD2. J was trimmed by 9 bases and V by 1 base; bases with no gene match: 9. CDR1 and CDR2 (germline): DFQATT, SNEGSKA (reference sequence). CDR3 size: 15 residues.

This chain connects TRBV20-1 to TRBJ1-2, with D tentatively TRBD1 (5 bases). The CDR3 sequence is 12 residues long. V was shortened by 4 bases and J by 2 bases, with 8 bases between the two germline ends. CDR1 and CDR2 (germline): DFQATT, SNEGSKA (reference sequence). CDR3 amino acids: CSATTENYGYTF. In DNA form, the CDR3 reads TGCAGTGCTACGACAGAGAACTATGGCTACACCTTC.

As concerns this clonotype: Here the CDR3 omits its conserved ending phenylalanine or tryptophan, so a read error is the likely source. The chain couples TRBV10-1 to TRBJ2-1, with D perhaps assigned TRBD1 or TRBD2 (5 bases each). The CDR3 length is 14 residues. Germline V gene lookup returns CDR1 WNHNN and CDR2 SYGVQD (reference sequence). V was clipped by 3 bases and J by 6 bases, with 12 bases between them. The CDR3 sequence: CASSDGGTSNEQFV. The CDR3 region has the DNA TGCGCCAGCAGTGATGGTGGGACCAGCAATGAGCAGTTCGTC.

Only a few counts were recorded for this clonotype. V and J are TRBV10-3 and TRBJ2-1; 9 nucleotides match TRBD2. Germline assignment: CDR1 ENHRY and CDR2 SYGVKD. The CDR3 covers 13 residues. J lost 5 bases, V lost 7 bases, and 3 bases had no gene match. This CDR3 reads CAITPSGDNEQFF. The CDR3 DNA follows: TGTGCCATCACACCTAGCGGGGACAATGAGCAGTTCTTC.

This clonotype was observed a handful of times. V and J are TRBV6-1 and TRBJ2-4; D is perhaps TRBD1 (6 bases). With 7 bases removed from V and 1 base from J, the gap between germline ends came to 14 bases. The CDR3 contains 15 residues. Germline assignment: CDR1 MNHNS and CDR2 SASEGT. CDR3 amino acids: CASKAGGAAKNIQYF. DNA for the CDR3: TGTGCCAGCAAGGCTGGGGGCGCTGCCAAAAACATTCAGTACTTC.

This clonotype showed up just once. The rearrangement uses TRBV20-1 and TRBJ2-3; TRBD2 aligns across 14 bases. The CDR3 length is 15 residues. V was clipped by 3 bases and J by 6 bases; unmatched bases: 5. The germline gives CDR1 DFQATT, CDR2 SNEGSKA (reference sequence). CDR3 DNA sequence: TGCAGTGCTAGGGGACTAGCGGGAGTGTCGGATACGCAGTATTTT. It codes for CSARGLAGVSDTQYF.

This clonotype was observed a handful of times. The V gene is TRBV20-1, the J gene TRBJ2-1; 7 bases are shared with TRBD2. Germline V gene sequence: CDR1 DFQATT, CDR2 SNEGSKA (reference sequence). V shed 2 bases, J shed 8 bases, and the junction held 15 bases outside the gene matches. The CDR3 spans 16 residues. The CDR3 DNA sequence: TGCAGTGCTAGAACCAGCGGGACTGGATCGGGATATGAGCAGTTCTTC. This codes for CSARTSGTGSGYEQFF.

A single count supports this clonotype. The junction does not match germline at one end; this may be a read error. The chain couples TRBV3-1 to TRBJ1-1, with TRBD1 matching over 9 bases. Germline assignment: CDR1 LGHDT and CDR2 YNNKEL (reference sequence). The CDR3 extends over 14 amino acids. The CDR3 protein is CASSDWTGETEVFF. CDR3 nucleotides: TGTGCCAGCAGCGACTGGACAGGGGAGACTGAAGTTTTCTTT.

In this sample, this clonotype turned up a few times. The V gene is TRBV27, the J gene TRBJ1-2; perhaps TRBD1 as D (5 bases). This CDR3 is built from 14 residues. Germline V gene sequence: CDR1 MNHEY, CDR2 SMNVEV (reference sequence). Trimming stripped 4 bases from V and 8 bases from J, with 17 bases between. The DNA for the CDR3 is TGTGCCAGCAGTTCGGGGGGTTTGGTGCAGGGCTACACCTTC. Its translation: CASSSGGLVQGYTF.

This clonotype appeared a few times. The rearrangement links TRBV12-3 or TRBV12-4 to TRBJ2-1; D remains unclear. Trimming shortened V by 6 bases and J by 10 bases, and 13 bases separated the two germline ends. CDR3 length: 12 residues. The CDR3 DNA is TGTGCCAGCAGGAGATCCAACCAGGAGCAGTTCTTC. Translating gives CASRRSNQEQFF.

The rearrangement uses TRBV6-5 and TRBJ2-1; 11 nucleotides match TRBD2. The length of the CDR3 is 17 residues. Germline assignment: CDR1 MNHEY and CDR2 SVGAGI. J gave up 7 bases and V 2 bases, and 10 bases lay outside the gene matches. The CDR3 protein is CASSYGVAGGPGNEQFF. The CDR3 DNA sequence: TGTGCCAGCAGTTACGGGGTAGCGGGGGGGCCTGGGAATGAGCAGTTCTTC.

The sample holds a few counts of this clonotype. The rearrangement links TRBV24-1 to TRBJ2-1; maybe TRBD2 (6 bases). Trimming took 3 bases from V and 4 from J, leaving 18 bases between them. Per germline, CDR1 KGHDR and CDR2 SFDVKD. This CDR3 region has 17 residues. The DNA for the CDR3 is TGTGCCACCAGTGATCCAACAGCAGGCGGGACGTACAATGAGCAGTTCTTC. Its protein is CATSDPTAGGTYNEQFF.

This clonotype was picked up a small number of times. V gene TRBV4-3 combines with J gene TRBJ1-2; D may be TRBD1 (6 bases). Trimming stripped 6 bases from V and 8 bases from J, with 19 bases between. Germline V gene data show CDR1 as LGHNA and CDR2 as YSLEER. There are 14 residues in the CDR3. The CDR3 region is CASRQGQGTSGYTF. Here the CDR3 DNA reads TGCGCCAGCAGGCAGGGGCAGGGAACCTCCGGCTACACCTTC.

The chain carries TRBV20-1 and TRBJ1-2; D is undetermined. The CDR3 loop spans 14 amino acids. V lost 5 bases and J 8 bases, leaving 21 bases between the germline ends. Germline values: CDR1 DFQATT, CDR2 SNEGSKA (reference sequence). Here the CDR3 reads CSADRASGGEGYTF. CDR3 coding DNA: TGCAGTGCTGATAGAGCATCAGGTGGGGAAGGCTACACCTTC.

This CDR3 reads CSAAGGGGTETGANVLTF. DNA of the CDR3: TGCAGTGCGGCAGGCGGCGGGGGGACTGAAACCGGGGCCAACGTCCTGACTTTC. The rearrangement joins TRBV20-1 to TRBJ2-6; 8 positions match TRBD2. V lost 6 bases and J lost 4; bases outside the gene matches: 17. In germline, CDR1 is DFQATT, CDR2 SNEGSKA (reference sequence). The CDR3 has 18 amino acids.

This clonotype was counted only a few times. The rearrangement links TRBV5-1 to TRBJ2-1, with D tentatively TRBD2 (6 bases). The V end was cut by 0 bases, the J end by 8 bases, with 12 bases between. The germline V gene has CDR1 SGHRS and CDR2 YFSETQ. The CDR3 spans 14 residues. CDR3 nucleotide sequence: TGCGCCAGCAGCTTGGGATCTAGCGTCGATGAGCAGTTCTTC. It specifies CASSLGSSVDEQFF.